The T cell receptor (beta chain) described here comes from a study of PD-1 blockade in classical Hodgkin lymphoma. Some clones are missing from TCRdb's copy, which holds only in-frame ones; the method was immunoSEQ multiplex PCR. The sample contains tens of thousands of clones, roughly nine tenths of which appear only once. With no exception, relapse followed autologous stem cell transplantation in all patients, and brentuximab vedotin exposure varied. This TCR was recovered from a human donor with classical Hodgkin lymphoma. The specimen comprised peripheral blood mononuclear cells (PBMCs), sampled at baseline.

The CDR3 bases are TGTGCCAGCAGTGCGACCGGGCAAATCTTTGGGACCCAGTACTTC. It codes for CASSATGQIFGTQYF. The rearrangement links TRBV2 to TRBJ2-5; D is uncertain. The CDR3 is 15 residues long. The V end was cut by 4 bases, the J end by 7 bases, with 19 bases between. Germline values: CDR1 SNHLY, CDR2 FYNNEI.